This T cell receptor (beta chain) was recorded in a study of graft-versus-host responses after intestinal transplantation. Study information: Recipients got multivisceral, liver-intestinal, or isolated intestinal transplants. Induction using anti-thymocyte globulin, followed by tacrolimus and steroids for 2 to 4 years, was given to all recipients. Whole-study findings and limits: Investigators detected GvH clones in recipient marrow, with some emerging earlier in ileum or blood. Circulating GvH clone levels at their peak were associated with HvG declines (early post-transplant).

As to this clone: Its antigen is not known.

Some clones are missing from TCRdb's copy, which holds only in-frame ones; the method was immunoSEQ multiplex PCR. The sample has roughly 110,000 clones, 85% to 95% seen once. The CDR3 loop spans 14 amino acids. Trimming pared 4 bases from V and 2 bases from J, leaving 12 bases between. The germline gives CDR1 MNHEY, CDR2 SMNVEV (reference sequence). The chain carries TRBV27 and TRBJ2-7; maybe TRBD1 (7 bases). The sequences come from unstimulated CD8+ T cells sorted from spleen or lymph node cells, collected before transplant. The receptor was derived from a human donor who was the organ donor for an intestinal transplant. In DNA, the CDR3 is TGTGCCAGCAGTTGGCGGGGACAGACCTACGAGCAGTACTTC. It encodes CASSWRGQTYEQYF.